These 32 T cell receptor beta chains came from one sample sequenced in a study of shared clonotypes between healthy human individuals. Measured with immunoSEQ multiplex PCR; TCRdb has only the in-frame clones, and not every one. The table has about 110,000 clones, 68% seen once. The sample taken for sequencing was memory CD8+ T cells sorted from blood. Subset noted: CD45RO+ cells pooled with CCR7-negative TemRA cells. The receptors were gathered from a woman aged 25 to 45 in good health.

This chain links TRBV10-2 with TRBJ2-7; D possibly matches TRBD1 or TRBD2 (5 bases each). The CDR3 is 11 residues long. Germline assignment: CDR1 WSHSY and CDR2 SAAADI. The V gene lost 4 bases and the J gene lost 6 bases, with 7 bases spanning the gap. The CDR3: CASSGGVEQYF. In DNA form, the CDR3 reads TGCGCCAGCAGTGGAGGGGTCGAGCAGTACTTC.

V gene TRBV11-2 combines with J gene TRBJ2-7, with 12 bases aligning to TRBD2. The ends lost 4 bases at V and 3 bases at J; junction bases unmatched: 4. CDR3 length equals 15 residues. Germline values: CDR1 SGHAT, CDR2 FQNNGV. CDR3 residues: CASSSWTSGNYEQYF. In nucleotides, the CDR3 is TGTGCCAGCAGCTCCTGGACTAGCGGGAACTACGAGCAGTACTTC.

This chain uses TRBV5-6 with TRBJ2-1; D unclear. Trimming removed 1 base at V and 10 bases at J, with 12 bases between. Germline V gives CDR1 SGHDT, CDR2 YYEEEE. The CDR3 covers 13 residues. CDR3 residues: CASSLFSGVEQFF. In nucleotides, the CDR3 is TGTGCCAGCAGCTTGTTTTCGGGCGTAGAGCAGTTCTTC.

The CDR3, as DNA: TGTGCCAGCAGCTTGAGCAGTACCCAATACAATGAGCAGTTCTTC. Its protein product is CASSLSSTQYNEQFF. This chain connects TRBV7-8 to TRBJ2-1; D is uncertain. Trimming removed 3 bases from V and 4 bases from J, with 13 bases in between. The germline V gene has CDR1 SGHVS and CDR2 FQNEAQ. This CDR3 is 15 amino acids long.

The genes are TRBV28 and TRBJ1-1; D is unresolved. V was cut by 5 bases and J by 4 bases, with 17 bases left in between. The CDR3 contains 15 residues. Germline loops: CDR1 MDHEN, CDR2 SYDVKM. The CDR3 loop is CASSPHGLLGTEAFF. The CDR3 bases are TGTGCCAGCAGTCCTCACGGACTCCTGGGCACTGAAGCTTTCTTT.

This clone was seen ten or more times. DNA for the CDR3: TGTGCCAGCAGCAACCACAGGGGAACTGGAAACACCATATATTTT. It is translated as CASSNHRGTGNTIYF. The chain employs TRBV7-1 and TRBJ1-3; 7 bases map to TRBD1. TRBV7-1 is given ORF status, its function remaining uncertain. V lost 5 bases and J lost 2; bases outside the gene matches: 6. This CDR3 has 15 residues.

The table lists this clone with a few counts. The CDR3 DNA sequence: TGTGCCAGCAGTGCCGTGAACACTGAAGCTTTCTTT. Encoded protein: CASSAVNTEAFF. The rearrangement links TRBV2 to TRBJ1-1, with no clear D. Germline V gene sequence: CDR1 SNHLY, CDR2 FYNNEI. The CDR3 has 12 residues. V was trimmed by 4 bases and J by 0 bases, leaving 3 bases between them.

The V and J genes are TRBV2 and TRBJ2-7; 9 nucleotides align to TRBD1. With V trimmed by 4 bases and J by 6 bases, 1 base remained unmatched. This CDR3 region has 12 residues. The germline V gene encodes CDR1 SNHLY and CDR2 FYNNEI. DNA of the CDR3: TGTGCCAGCAGTGGACAGGGGGTCGAGCAGTACTTC. This sequence encodes CASSGQGVEQYF.

This clone is a singleton in its sample. The same CDR3 arises from other DNA sequences in this sample as well. The chain couples TRBV25-1 to TRBJ2-2, with D possibly matching TRBD1 (5 bases). This CDR3 is built from 13 residues. CDR1 is MGHDK and CDR2 is SYGVNS in the germline V gene. The germline V and J ends were trimmed by 7 bases and 4 bases, with 10 bases remaining between them. CDR3 bases: TGTGCCAGCACAGGGCAGGGCACCGGGGAGCTGTTTTTT. Encoded protein: CASTGQGTGELFF.

The CDR3 DNA follows: TGTGCCAGTAGTATAGTAAACTTGAACACCGGGGAGCTGTTTTTT. Translating gives CASSIVNLNTGELFF. The chain is built from TRBV19 and TRBJ2-2; D not resolved. The CDR3 contains 15 residues. Germline V gives CDR1 LNHDA, CDR2 SQIVND (reference sequence). V lost 1 base, J lost 1 base, and 7 bases lay in between.

The chain links TRBV5-5 to TRBJ1-2; D is undetermined. There are 17 residues in the CDR3. Per germline, CDR1 SGHKS and CDR2 YYEKEE (reference sequence). The V end was cut by 0 bases, the J end by 0 bases, with 15 bases between. CDR3 bases: TGTGCCAGCAGCTTGGAAGGGAGAGCAAACCCTAACTATGGCTACACCTTC. Translated, it gives CASSLEGRANPNYGYTF.

The CDR3 here is CASSTAGTGMLETQYF. CDR3 bases: TGTGCCAGTAGCACCGCCGGGACAGGGATGTTGGAGACCCAGTACTTC. The chain has TRBV13 and TRBJ2-5; 9 bases align to TRBD1. The V gene end was trimmed by 9 bases and the J gene end by 5 bases; junction bases not matched to a gene: 16. Germline V gene data show CDR1 as PRHDT and CDR2 as FYEKMQ (reference sequence). The CDR3 covers 16 residues.

This clone is judged medium-sized. The V gene is TRBV27, the J gene TRBJ1-1; D gene uncertain. The V end lost 5 bases, the J end lost 4 bases, and 11 bases lay between the germline ends. The CDR3 is made up of 13 amino acids. Germline V CDR1 and CDR2: MNHEY, SMNVEV (reference sequence). CDR3 amino acids: CASSPQPFTEAFF. As DNA, the CDR3 is TGTGCCAGCAGTCCTCAGCCTTTCACTGAAGCTTTCTTT.

This chain uses TRBV7-7 with TRBJ2-7; 7 nucleotides agree with TRBD1. In germline, CDR1 is SSHAT, CDR2 FNYEAQ (reference sequence). The CDR3 spans 14 residues. V shed 1 base and J 1 base; nucleotides not matched to a gene: 1. The CDR3 loop is CASSLGTGSYEQYF. The CDR3 DNA follows: TGTGCCAGCAGCTTAGGGACAGGTTCCTACGAGCAGTACTTC.

In this sample, this clone turned up once. This rearrangement joins TRBV7-8 to TRBJ2-1, with D uncertain. Germline V gene sequence: CDR1 SGHVS, CDR2 FQNEAQ. Trimming left V 7 bases short and J 6 bases short, with 7 bases between. The length of the CDR3 is 11 residues. CDR3 region: CASTLSNEQFF. DNA for the CDR3: TGTGCCAGCACTCTGTCCAATGAGCAGTTCTTC.

V is TRBV6-1 and J is TRBJ1-5, with TRBD1 as a possible D gene (5 bases). The CDR3 is made up of 16 amino acids. The ends were cut back, 2 bases at V and 4 bases at J, with 15 bases in the middle. Looked up from germline, CDR1 is MNHNS and CDR2 is SASEGT. This chain's CDR3 is CASSEWGTEINQPQHF. The CDR3 bases are TGTGCCAGCAGTGAATGGGGCACGGAGATAAATCAGCCCCAGCATTTT.

The chain recombines TRBV5-1 with TRBJ1-1; D possibly corresponds to TRBD1 (6 bases). CDR3 length: 12 amino acids. CDR1 SGHRS and CDR2 YFSETQ come from the germline V gene. Trimming pared 7 bases from V and 6 bases from J, leaving 13 bases between. The CDR3 sequence is CASRLTGSEAFF. CDR3 bases: TGCGCCAGCCGCCTGACAGGTTCTGAAGCTTTCTTT.

As concerns this clone: The same CDR3 can be traced to other DNA sequences in this sample. The rearrangement uses TRBV27 and TRBJ2-1; TRBD2 matches 12 bases. Per the germline V gene, CDR1 is MNHEY and CDR2 is SMNVEV (reference sequence). This CDR3 has 15 residues. J gave up 6 bases and V 2 bases, and 2 bases lay outside the gene matches. CDR3 DNA: TGTGCCAGCAGTTTACTAGCGGGAGGGCTCAATGAGCAGTTCTTC. It encodes CASSLLAGGLNEQFF.

V gene TRBV10-3 combines with J gene TRBJ2-2; D not resolved. The ends were cut back, 8 bases at V and 4 bases at J, with 17 bases in the middle. CDR3 length: 15 residues. Per the germline V gene, CDR1 is ENHRY and CDR2 is SYGVKD. DNA for the CDR3: TGTGCCATCCCATCTGGGAAATCGGGCACCGGGGAGCTGTTTTTT. It yields the protein CAIPSGKSGTGELFF.

This chain joins TRBV28 and TRBJ2-7; D remains ambiguous. CDR1 MDHEN and CDR2 SYDVKM come from the germline V gene. V lost 2 bases to trimming and J lost 0 bases, with 14 bases between them. There are 16 residues in the CDR3. CDR3 amino acids: CASSLASAGSSYEQYF. The CDR3 DNA is TGTGCCAGCAGTTTAGCTTCGGCTGGAAGCTCCTACGAGCAGTACTTC.

The rearrangement links TRBV6-1 to TRBJ1-6; TRBD1 matches at 7 bases. V was pared by 4 bases and J by 7 bases, with 4 bases of the junction left unmatched. Germline CDR1 and CDR2: MNHNS and SASEGT. The CDR3 covers 14 residues. The CDR3 DNA sequence: TGTGCCAGCAGTGTCGGACAGGAGAATTCACCCCTCCACTTT. Its translation is CASSVGQENSPLHF.

This clone is a singleton in its sample. The gene calls are TRBV19 and TRBJ2-6; no clear D. The CDR3 totals 15 residues. Trimming cost V 0 bases and J 0 bases, with 3 bases left between them. Germline-derived CDR1 and CDR2 are LNHDA and SQIVND (reference sequence). CDR3 region: CASSIELSGANVLTF. The CDR3 DNA sequence: TGTGCCAGTAGTATAGAGCTCTCTGGGGCCAACGTCCTGACTTTC. The full variable domain, rest sourced from reference TRBV19 and TRBJ2-6, is DGGITQSPKYLFRKEGQNVTLSCEQNLNHDAMYWYRQDPGQGLRLIYYSQIVNDFQKGDIAEGYSVSREKKESFPLTVTSAQKNPTAFYLCASSIELSGANVLTFGAGSRLTVL.

This chain joins TRBV10-3 and TRBJ2-3, with 9 bases that match TRBD2. The V gene's germline CDR1 is ENHRY and CDR2 SYGVKD. V gave up 1 base and J gave up 2 bases; unmatched junction bases: 4. The CDR3 totals 16 residues. CDR3 sequence reads: CAISEYPSGTTDTQYF. CDR3 in DNA: TGTGCCATCAGTGAGTACCCTAGCGGGACCACAGATACGCAGTATTTT.

In this sample, this clone turned up a few times. The rearrangement joins TRBV10-3 to TRBJ2-7; D might be TRBD2 (5 bases). The CDR3 spans 10 residues. From germline, CDR1 is ENHRY and CDR2 SYGVKD. V lost 10 bases and J lost 3, with 7 bases in between. The CDR3 loop is CATRDYEQYF. The CDR3 nucleotides read TGTGCCACTCGGGACTACGAGCAGTACTTC.

In this sample, this clone turned up many times. Here the CDR3 DNA reads TGTGCCAGCAGCGTAGGGGCGGGATCCTACGAGCAGTACTTC. The encoded protein is CASSVGAGSYEQYF. This chain joins TRBV9 and TRBJ2-7; the D gene is possibly TRBD2 (6 bases). Trimming took 0 bases from V and 1 from J, leaving 8 bases between them. The CDR3 runs to 14 residues. Germline V gene lookup returns CDR1 SGDLS and CDR2 YYNGEE. Complete variable domain (other parts from reference TRBV9 and TRBJ2-7): DSGVTQTPKHLITATGQRVTLRCSPRSGDLSVYWYQQSLDQGLQFLIQYYNGEERAKGNILERFSAQQFPDLHSELNLSSLELGDSALYFCASSVGAGSYEQYFGPGTRLTVT.

The chain combines TRBV5-1 with TRBJ1-1; no firm D call. The CDR3 consists of 12 residues. Per germline, CDR1 SGHRS and CDR2 YFSETQ. V gave up 5 bases and J gave up 11 bases, with 16 bases separating them. As DNA, the CDR3 is TGCGCCAGCAGTGGGTCCCCACGCGATGCTTTCTTT. Amino acid sequence: CASSGSPRDAFF.

This clone was seen at least ten times. The same CDR3 arises from other DNA sequences in this sample as well. The rearrangement joins TRBV5-8 to TRBJ2-7; 7 bases match TRBD2. The CDR3 is 15 residues long. V dropped 5 bases and J dropped 2; count of bases not matched to a gene: 10. The germline V gene has CDR1 SGHTS and CDR2 YDEGEE. The CDR3 DNA reads as TGTGCCAGCAGGCTGGGAGGGGCAGGGCCCTACGAGCAGTACTTC. This translates into CASRLGGAGPYEQYF.

J is TRBJ2-5 and V is TRBV7-8; weak D call: TRBD2 (6 bases). Germline V gene sequence: CDR1 SGHVS, CDR2 FQNEAQ. The CDR3 sequence is 16 residues long. V was trimmed by 5 bases and J by 3 bases, leaving 19 bases between them. CDR3 bases: TGTGCCAGCAGCGCCCACTGGGGCAGGGAGGAAGAGACCCAGTACTTC. The encoded protein is CASSAHWGREEETQYF.

This clone was detected only once. This chain uses TRBV15 with TRBJ1-4, with 8 nucleotides matching TRBD1. The CDR3 totals 14 residues. Trimming cost V 9 bases and J 5 bases; bases outside gene matches: 8. The germline V gene has CDR1 LNHNV and CDR2 YYDKDF (reference sequence). The CDR3 here is CATGPRQGNEKLFF. The CDR3 nucleotides read TGTGCCACTGGCCCCCGACAGGGGAATGAAAAACTGTTTTTT.

This clone was recorded at least ten times. The V and J genes are TRBV6-4 and TRBJ1-5; no reliable D call. The CDR3 has 14 amino acids. The germline V and J ends were trimmed by 4 bases and 0 bases, with 7 bases remaining between them. CDR1 and CDR2 from the germline V gene are MRHNA and SNTAGT. This CDR3 is CASSADYSNQPQHF. The DNA for the CDR3 is TGTGCCAGCAGTGCTGATTATAGCAATCAGCCCCAGCATTTT.

The rearrangement links TRBV9 to TRBJ2-3, with a tentative D call TRBD1 (6 bases). This CDR3 comprises 15 residues. Germline assignment: CDR1 SGDLS and CDR2 YYNGEE. V was shortened by 4 bases and J by 3 bases, with 15 bases between the two germline ends. CDR3 DNA sequence: TGTGCCAGCAGCAAGACAGGATTTGTGACAGATACGCAGTATTTT. The encoded protein is CASSKTGFVTDTQYF.

The chain joins TRBV28 to TRBJ1-4, with D perhaps TRBD1 (6 bases). This CDR3 contains 16 residues. CDR1 and CDR2 (germline): MDHEN, SYDVKM. Trimming left V 3 bases short and J 8 bases short, with 19 bases between. The CDR3 nucleotides are TGTGCCAGCAGTTTCGCTCTGGGCAGGGGTGAGGAAAAACTGTTTTTT. This sequence encodes CASSFALGRGEEKLFF.